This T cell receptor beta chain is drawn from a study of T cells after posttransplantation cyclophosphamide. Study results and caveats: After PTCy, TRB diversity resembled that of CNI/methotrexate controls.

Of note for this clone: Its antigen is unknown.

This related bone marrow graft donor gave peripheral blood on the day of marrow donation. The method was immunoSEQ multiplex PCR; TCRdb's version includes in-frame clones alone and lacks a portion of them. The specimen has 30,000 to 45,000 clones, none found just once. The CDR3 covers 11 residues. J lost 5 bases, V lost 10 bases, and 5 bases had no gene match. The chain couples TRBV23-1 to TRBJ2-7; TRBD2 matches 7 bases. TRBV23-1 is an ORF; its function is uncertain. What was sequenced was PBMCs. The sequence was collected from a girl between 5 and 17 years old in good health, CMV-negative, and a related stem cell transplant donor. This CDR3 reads CAKRDGNEQYF. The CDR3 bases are TGCGCCAAGCGGGACGGTAACGAGCAGTACTTC.